Reported below is one T cell receptor beta chain. What this receptor recognizes is not known. Base qualities are not at hand, and no much larger clone is one base apart. The data are from a study of control samples from healthy donors and cancer patients (dated by TCRdb to about 2020). Trimming costs V 1 base and J 9 bases, and their ends lie 13 bases apart. Reading the germline V gene gives CDR1 SGHAT and CDR2 FQNNGV. The CDR3 spans 15 residues, from the cysteine through the phenylalanine. Only the CDR3 DNA stays, 45 bases, in frame from base 1. Library prep was done by the immunoSEQ multiplex PCR assay. The table was pulled from immuneACCESS by TCRdb, which kept in-frame rearrangements only. Such tables lose some clones; where checked, under half of the loss comes from unresolved V genes, and the rest has no known cause. Present in this sample are roughly 49,000 clones, about nine tenths of which were seen just once. The ten largest clones capture roughly 42% of the sample.

Rearrangement joined TRBV11-2 to TRBJ1-6; the D gene identity is not certain. This receptor was taken from a man aged 50 to 59 with head and neck cancer. Sequencing was performed on PBMCs. The CDR3 corresponds to CASSLGRVVSSPLHF. The DNA sequence follows: TGTGCCAGCAGCTTAGGGCGGGTGGTCAGTTCACCCCTCCACTTT.